These 32 T cell receptor beta chains were sequenced from one sample in a study of CD8+CD57+ T cells in acquired aplastic anemia. It was genomic DNA that served as the template for profiling TCR beta VDJ and CDR3. Each CDR3 protein is one row after TCRdb ran MiXCR on the reads. The sample contains around 290,000 distinct CDR3 sequences, roughly 61% of which appear only once. Sequencing was done on patients that had shown CD8+CD57+ cell expansion by flow cytometry. Sample: sorted CD4+, CD8+, or CD8+CD57+ T cells (not recorded which) from PBMCs. The receptors shown here come from a human donor with aplastic anemia.

This clonotype was detected only a few times. This chain uses TRBV2 with TRBJ1-1; no clear D gene. The CDR3 has 13 residues. CDR1 and CDR2 from the germline V gene are SNHLY and FYNNEI. V was shortened by 6 bases and J by 2 bases, with 10 bases between the two germline ends. This CDR3 reads CASRDNANTEAFF. For the CDR3, the DNA is TGTGCCAGCAGAGATAACGCTAACACTGAAGCTTTCTTT.

The chain is built from TRBV6-1 and TRBJ2-1; 8 bases are shared with TRBD1. Germline CDR1 and CDR2: MNHNS and SASEGT. The CDR3 spans 14 residues. Losses at the gene ends were 5 bases for V and 7 bases for J; bases not matched to a gene: 7. CDR3 DNA sequence: TGTGCCAGCAGTTCCGGGACAGGTCTAAATGAGCAGTTCTTC. Its protein is CASSSGTGLNEQFF.

The J gene is TRBJ1-2, the V gene TRBV12-5; D possibly corresponds to TRBD1 (5 bases). CDR3 length equals 14 residues. The germline V gene has CDR1 LGHNT and CDR2 FRNRAP. CDR3 amino acids: CASARGGVRRGYTF. For the CDR3, the DNA is TGTGCCAGCGCCCGAGGAGGGGTTCGTCGCGGCTACACCTTC.

The chain links TRBV12-3 or TRBV12-4 to TRBJ1-3, with 11 positions matching TRBD1. CDR3 length equals 14 residues. Losses at the gene ends were 3 bases for V and 8 bases for J; bases not matched to a gene: 3. The CDR3 protein is CASSFGTGGYTIYF. CDR3 coding DNA: TGTGCCAGCAGTTTTGGGACAGGGGGATACACCATATATTTT.

Details on this clonotype: No conserved phenylalanine or tryptophan ends this CDR3, so it is likely a read error. It is unclear where the CDR3 begins or ends on the DNA, so no DNA is shown, and the CDR3 is as TCRdb lists it. The CDR3 loop reads CASSPRQVDTRYS. The J gene is TRBJ2-3, the V gene TRBV7-2; TRBD1, the table's D call, lacks a check against the DNA. The CDR3 is 13 amino acids long, termini counted. Per germline, CDR1 SGHTA and CDR2 FQGNSA.

This clonotype appeared a single time. The V call is TRBV20-1, the J call TRBJ2-1; 9 bases are a match to TRBD2. After removal of 6 bases from V and 2 bases from J, the junction contained 8 bases not matched to a gene. This CDR3 has 15 residues. CDR1 and CDR2 (germline): DFQATT, SNEGSKA (reference sequence). For the CDR3, the DNA is TGCAGTGCCTTCCGCGGGGGGGAGACCTACAATGAGCAGTTCTTC. It translates to CSAFRGGETYNEQFF.

This clonotype was seen at least ten times. This sequence joins TRBV3-1 and TRBJ1-2; D remains ambiguous. The V end lost 4 bases, the J end lost 4 bases, and 13 bases lay between the germline ends. The CDR3 covers 14 residues. The V gene's germline CDR1 is LGHDT and CDR2 YNNKEL (reference sequence). The CDR3 here is CASSPTWPLYGYTF. As DNA, the CDR3 is TGTGCCAGCAGCCCAACGTGGCCCCTCTATGGCTACACCTTC.

This clonotype was counted ten times or more. The CDR3: CASSETMGVGTDTQYF. In DNA form, the CDR3 reads TGTGCCAGCAGTGAAACTATGGGAGTGGGCACAGATACGCAGTATTTT. This chain uses TRBV6-1 with TRBJ2-3, with D possibly being TRBD2 (5 bases). The CDR3 spans 16 residues. The ends were cut back, 2 bases at V and 1 base at J, with 13 bases in the middle. From germline, CDR1 is MNHNS and CDR2 SASEGT.

This sequence joins TRBV2 and TRBJ1-6, with D unclear. V was pared by 4 bases and J by 5 bases, with 12 bases between. This CDR3 region has 15 residues. From germline, CDR1 is SNHLY and CDR2 FYNNEI. CDR3 coding DNA: TGTGCCAGCAGTGTTACAGTACCTCATAATTCACCCCTCCACTTT. Its translation: CASSVTVPHNSPLHF.

The chain carries TRBV10-3 and TRBJ2-1, with 10 bases aligning to TRBD2. CDR1 and CDR2 (germline): ENHRY, SYGVKD. The CDR3 contains 14 residues. V lost 4 bases and J lost 4; bases outside the gene matches: 1. The CDR3 sequence: CAISGTSGYNEQFF. The CDR3 region has the DNA TGTGCCATCAGTGGGACTAGCGGTTACAATGAGCAGTTCTTC.

This clonotype was seen only once. V is TRBV12-3 or TRBV12-4 and J is TRBJ2-7; unclear D gene. Trimming pared 2 bases from V and 3 bases from J, leaving 5 bases between. This CDR3 has 12 amino acids. In DNA, the CDR3 is TGTGCCAGCAGTTTACGGCTCTACGAGCAGTACTTC. This translates into CASSLRLYEQYF.

This clonotype was picked up a small number of times. The chain has TRBV7-8 and TRBJ1-2; maybe TRBD1 (5 bases). The CDR3 runs to 13 residues. The germline gives CDR1 SGHVS, CDR2 FQNEAQ. The V end was cut by 3 bases, the J end by 7 bases, with 12 bases between. CDR3 coding DNA: TGTGCCAGCAGCTTCGGCAGGGATCGTGGCTACACCTTC. Amino acids: CASSFGRDRGYTF.

V is TRBV20-1 and J is TRBJ2-7, with TRBD1 matching 8 bases. Germline lookup yields CDR1 DFQATT and CDR2 SNEGSKA (reference sequence). Trimming removed 5 bases from V and 3 bases from J; junction bases left unmatched: 12. This CDR3 region has 15 residues. This chain's CDR3 is CSARRTGPRYYEQYF. The CDR3 nucleotides read TGCAGTGCTCGGAGGACAGGGCCGAGGTACTACGAGCAGTACTTC.

V is TRBV7-3 and J is TRBJ2-2; D may be TRBD1 (6 bases). The CDR3 is 15 amino acids. The V gene's germline CDR1 is SGHTA and CDR2 FQGTGA. The V and J ends lost 5 bases and 1 base respectively, with 11 bases between them. In nucleotides, the CDR3 is TGTGCCAGCAGCACCACAGGGAGGAACACCGGGGAGCTGTTTTTT. Protein: CASSTTGRNTGELFF. Full variable domain (missing parts from reference TRBV7-3 and TRBJ2-2): GAGVSQTPSNKVTEKGKYVELRCDPISGHTALYWYRQSLGQGPEFLIYFQGTGAADDSGLPNDRFFAVRPEGSVSTLKIQRTERGDSAVYLCASSTTGRNTGELFFGEGSRLTVL.

In its sample, this clonotype was seen a few times. This chain uses TRBV25-1 with TRBJ2-7; D gene ambiguous. Germline V gene lookup returns CDR1 MGHDK and CDR2 SYGVNS. The CDR3 contains 15 residues. Trimming cost V 1 base and J 7 bases, with 17 bases left between them. CDR3 protein: CASSESRTGLEEQYF. The CDR3 DNA is TGTGCCAGCAGTGAATCAAGGACGGGCCTGGAAGAGCAGTACTTC.

The rearrangement links TRBV29-1 to TRBJ2-7; no reliable D call. The V and J ends lost 4 bases and 5 bases respectively, with 12 bases between them. Germline V gene data show CDR1 as SQVTM and CDR2 as ANQGSEA. The length of the CDR3 is 12 residues. DNA for the CDR3: TGCAGCGTTGGGTCCGTCCTCCACGAGCAGTACTTC. This gives the protein CSVGSVLHEQYF.

This clonotype was counted between two and nine times. This sequence joins TRBV29-1 and TRBJ2-5; tentatively, D is TRBD1 (6 bases). In germline, CDR1 is SQVTM, CDR2 ANQGSEA. The CDR3 length is 12 residues. The V end lost 3 bases, the J end lost 11 bases, and 16 bases lay between the germline ends. CDR3 loop: CSVDEGDYEQYF. The CDR3 region has the DNA TGCAGCGTTGACGAGGGGGATTATGAGCAGTACTTC.

This clonotype was seen a few times. This rearrangement joins TRBV14 to TRBJ1-2; D uncertain. Between the trimmed V and J ends, which lost 3 bases and 0 bases, there was a span of 11 bases. The germline V gene encodes CDR1 SGHDN and CDR2 FVKESK. This CDR3 has 15 residues. As DNA, the CDR3 is TGTGCCAGCAGCCAGGCCTCTTCAACTAACTATGGCTACACCTTC. It codes for CASSQASSTNYGYTF.

At least ten counts were recorded for this clonotype. The V call is TRBV7-2, the J call TRBJ2-7; D is perhaps TRBD1 (6 bases). The germline gives CDR1 SGHTA, CDR2 FQGNSA. The CDR3 runs 15 residues. Between the trimmed V and J ends, which lost 1 base and 3 bases, there was a span of 13 bases. In DNA form, the CDR3 reads TGTGCCAGCAGCTTAGGGCAGGGGAGATACTACGAGCAGTACTTC. Its protein product is CASSLGQGRYYEQYF.

As for this clonotype: This CDR3 is missing its conserved last phenylalanine or tryptophan, likely due to a read error. This chain joins TRBV20-1 and TRBJ2-1, with 9 bases that match TRBD2. Germline CDR1 reads DFQATT; CDR2 reads SNEGSKA (reference sequence). V was pared by 4 bases and J by 1 base, with 2 bases of the junction left unmatched. The CDR3 is 14 amino acids. For the CDR3, the DNA is TGCAGTGCTATAGCGGGAGTGTCCTACAATGAGCAGTTCTGC. Encoded protein: CSAIAGVSYNEQFC.

This clonotype was counted once. The chain joins TRBV29-1 to TRBJ1-2; no reliable D call. The CDR3 spans 12 residues. Per the germline V gene, CDR1 is SQVTM and CDR2 is ANQGSEA. Trimming pared 3 bases from V and 4 bases from J, leaving 9 bases between. CDR3 residues: CSVDNRGYGYTF. The CDR3 region has the DNA TGCAGCGTTGATAACAGAGGCTATGGCTACACCTTC.

In its sample, this clonotype was seen many times. The chain joins TRBV18 to TRBJ2-7, with unresolved D. There are 13 residues in the CDR3. The germline V gene has CDR1 KGHSH and CDR2 LQKENI. The V and J ends lost 3 bases and 2 bases respectively, with 8 bases between them. CDR3 amino acids: CASSPPTTYEQYF. CDR3 bases: TGTGCCAGCTCACCGCCAACTACCTACGAGCAGTACTTC.

This chain uses TRBV18 with TRBJ1-2, with a weak D call TRBD1 (6 bases). Trimming cost V 2 bases and J 6 bases, with 16 bases left between them. CDR1 and CDR2 (germline): KGHSH, LQKENI. CDR3 length: 15 amino acids. As DNA, the CDR3 is TGTGCCAGCTCACCAGGGCAGGGGAAGGCGAATGGCTACACCTTC. Amino acid sequence: CASSPGQGKANGYTF.

The rearrangement joins TRBV20-1 to TRBJ2-5, with 10 nucleotides matching TRBD2. Germline trimming cut 0 bases from V and 4 bases from J; bases unmatched to any gene: 5. The length of the CDR3 is 15 residues. Germline loops: CDR1 DFQATT, CDR2 SNEGSKA (reference sequence). CDR3 region: CSARDASSGRETQYF. The DNA for the CDR3 is TGCAGTGCTAGAGATGCTTCTAGCGGGAGAGAGACCCAGTACTTC.

The J gene is TRBJ1-5, the V gene TRBV20-1, with a weak D call TRBD1 (5 bases). The V end was cut by 3 bases, the J end by 5 bases, with 11 bases between. Per germline, CDR1 DFQATT and CDR2 SNEGSKA (reference sequence). The CDR3 has 13 amino acids. Here the CDR3 DNA reads TGCAGTGCTAGGTGGGGGTGGGATCAGCCCCAGCATTTT. Translating it yields CSARWGWDQPQHF.

V usage is TRBV20-1 and J usage is TRBJ2-2; 11 bases are a match to TRBD2. Germline trimming cut 6 bases from V and 3 bases from J; bases unmatched to any gene: 9. The germline V gene encodes CDR1 DFQATT and CDR2 SNEGSKA (reference sequence). This CDR3 region has 16 residues. The CDR3 reads CSAPQTSGTYTGELFF. The CDR3 DNA sequence: TGCAGTGCGCCCCAGACTAGCGGGACATACACCGGGGAGCTGTTTTTT.

This clonotype was picked up a small number of times. The chain uses TRBV2 and TRBJ2-3, with a weak D call TRBD1 (6 bases). In germline, CDR1 is SNHLY, CDR2 FYNNEI. V lost 3 bases, J lost 3 bases, and 10 bases lay in between. CDR3 length: 14 amino acids. CDR3 in amino acids: CASSEQGLTDTQYF. CDR3 nucleotides: TGTGCCAGCAGTGAGCAGGGGTTGACAGATACGCAGTATTTT.

This chain uses TRBV4-1 with TRBJ2-7; D is perhaps TRBD1 (6 bases). Trimming cost V 4 bases and J 1 base, with 14 bases left between them. Germline V gene data show CDR1 as MGHRA and CDR2 as YSYEKL. This CDR3 has 15 amino acids. CDR3 amino acids: CASSRVSQGSYEQYF. The DNA for the CDR3 is TGCGCCAGCAGCCGGGTTAGTCAGGGGTCCTACGAGCAGTACTTC.

In its sample, this clonotype was seen once. CDR3 protein: CASSLYGDTQYF. CDR3 DNA sequence: TGTGCCAGCAGCTTATATGGAGATACGCAGTATTTT. The gene calls are TRBV7-2 and TRBJ2-3; D uncertain. Germline V gene sequence: CDR1 SGHTA, CDR2 FQGNSA. The CDR3 consists of 12 residues. Trimming took off 2 bases at V and 5 bases at J, with 5 bases between the two ends.

This chain joins TRBV2 and TRBJ2-7; D remains unclear. The germline CDR1 and CDR2 sequences are SNHLY and FYNNEI. V lost 6 bases to trimming and J lost 4 bases, with 16 bases between them. The CDR3 is made up of 14 amino acids. CDR3 DNA sequence: TGTGCCAGCAGCGGGCCAGGCAACAAATACGAGCAGTACTTC. Residues: CASSGPGNKYEQYF.

The chain employs TRBV5-1 and TRBJ1-1, with 10 bases fitting TRBD1. Germline-derived CDR1 and CDR2 are SGHRS and YFSETQ. This CDR3 is built from 15 residues. The trim removed 0 bases at V and 4 bases at J, leaving 3 bases unmatched. CDR3 DNA: TGCGCCAGCAGCTTGGAGGGACAGGGGACCACTGAAGCTTTCTTT. Its protein is CASSLEGQGTTEAFF. The full variable domain, rest sourced from reference TRBV5-1 and TRBJ1-1, is KAGVTQTPRYLIKTRGQQVTLSCSPISGHRSVSWYQQTPGQGLQFLFEYFSETQRNKGNFPGRFSGRQFSNSRSEMNVSTLELGDSALYLCASSLEGQGTTEAFFGQGTRLTVV.

This clonotype was found a few times. V usage is TRBV10-3 and J usage is TRBJ2-5, with D perhaps TRBD1 (5 bases). Trimming took 0 bases from V and 5 from J, leaving 10 bases between them. The CDR3 length is 14 residues. Looked up from germline, CDR1 is ENHRY and CDR2 is SYGVKD. The CDR3 coding sequence is TGTGCCATCAGTGAGTCTGCCAGGGCGGAGACCCAGTACTTC. This codes for CAISESARAETQYF.